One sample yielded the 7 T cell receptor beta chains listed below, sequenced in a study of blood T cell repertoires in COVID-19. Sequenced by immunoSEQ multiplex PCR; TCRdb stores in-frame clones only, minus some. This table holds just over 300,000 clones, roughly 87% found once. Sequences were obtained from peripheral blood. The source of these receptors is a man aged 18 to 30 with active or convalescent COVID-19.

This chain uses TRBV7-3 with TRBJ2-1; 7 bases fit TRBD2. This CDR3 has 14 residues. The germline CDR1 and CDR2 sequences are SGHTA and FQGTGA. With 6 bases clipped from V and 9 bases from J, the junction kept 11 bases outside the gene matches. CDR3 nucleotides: TGTGCCAGCAGGGGAGGCGGGAGCTACGTTGAGCAGTTCTTC. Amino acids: CASRGGGSYVEQFF. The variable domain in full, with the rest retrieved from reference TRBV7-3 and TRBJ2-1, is GAGVSQTPSNKVTEKGKYVELRCDPISGHTALYWYRQSLGQGPEFLIYFQGTGAADDSGLPNDRFFAVRPEGSVSTLKIQRTERGDSAVYLCASRGGGSYVEQFFGPGTRLTVL.

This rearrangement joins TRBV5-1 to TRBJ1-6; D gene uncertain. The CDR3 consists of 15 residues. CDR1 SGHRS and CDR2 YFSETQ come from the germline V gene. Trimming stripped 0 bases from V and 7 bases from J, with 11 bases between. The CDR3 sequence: CASSLGPPGNSPLHF. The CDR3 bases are TGCGCCAGCAGCTTGGGACCACCGGGGAATTCACCCCTCCACTTT.

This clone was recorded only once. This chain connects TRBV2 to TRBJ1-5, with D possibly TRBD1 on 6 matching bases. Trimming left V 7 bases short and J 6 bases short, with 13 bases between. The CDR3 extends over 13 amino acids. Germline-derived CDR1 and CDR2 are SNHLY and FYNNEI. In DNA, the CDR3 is TGTGCCAGCAATCACAGGGAAGGTCAGCCCCAGCATTTT. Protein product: CASNHREGQPQHF.

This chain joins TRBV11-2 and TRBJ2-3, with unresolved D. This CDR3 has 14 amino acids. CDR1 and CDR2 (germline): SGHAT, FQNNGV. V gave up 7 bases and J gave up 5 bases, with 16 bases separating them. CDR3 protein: CASTGTNEKDTQYF. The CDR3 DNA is TGTGCCAGCACAGGAACAAACGAGAAAGATACGCAGTATTTT.

The CDR3 loop reads CASSALAASSYEQYF. CDR3 bases: TGTGCCAGCAGTGCCCTAGCGGCGAGCTCCTACGAGCAGTACTTC. The chain has TRBV6-2 or TRBV6-3 and TRBJ2-7; 7 bases fit TRBD2. This CDR3 has 15 residues. The germline V gene has CDR1 MNHEY and CDR2 SVGEGT. J was trimmed by 0 bases and V by 5 bases; bases with no gene match: 7.

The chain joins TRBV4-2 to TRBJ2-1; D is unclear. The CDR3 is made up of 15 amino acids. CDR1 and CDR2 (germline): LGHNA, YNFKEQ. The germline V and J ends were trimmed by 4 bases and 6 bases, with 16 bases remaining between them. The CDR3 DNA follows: TGTGCCAGCAGCCTCTCGATACTTTCCGGCAATGAGCAGTTCTTC. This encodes CASSLSILSGNEQFF.

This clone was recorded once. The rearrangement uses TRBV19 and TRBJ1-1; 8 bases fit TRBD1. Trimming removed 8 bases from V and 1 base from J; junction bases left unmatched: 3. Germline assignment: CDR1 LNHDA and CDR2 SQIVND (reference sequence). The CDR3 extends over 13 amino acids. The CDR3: CASGDRGNTEAFF. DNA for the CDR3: TGTGCCAGTGGCGACAGGGGGAACACTGAAGCTTTCTTT.